Below, one TCR beta chain is given with its context. The sample is drawn from a study of blood T cell repertoires in COVID-19. Study at large: Acute and convalescent COVID-19 samples came from the United States, Italy and Spain. T cells, B-cell-depleted T cells, or PBMCs provided the cDNA or gDNA that served as material.

In the original analysis: Counts of nucleated cells, estimated from reference gene primer amplification, were obtained. The data were produced by immunoSEQ multiplex PCR, yet TCRdb's version contains in-frame clones alone and is incomplete. That table furnishes V, J and clone size, whereas the DNA furnished D and trimming. The profile covers about 190,000 clones, with 80% to 90% appearing a single time and approximately 15% taken by the ten largest. The CDR3 runs 17 residues. The ends lost 6 bases at V and 5 bases at J; junction bases unmatched: 12. CDR1 and CDR2 from the germline V gene are MDHEN and SYDVKM.

V usage is TRBV28 and J usage is TRBJ1-3, with 11 bases that match TRBD1. The receptor comes from a man aged 25 to 40 with active or convalescent COVID-19. What was sequenced was peripheral blood. The CDR3 spells CASSLSSPDRGRNTIYF. As DNA, the CDR3 is TGTGCCAGCAGCCTTTCCTCCCCGGACAGGGGGCGAAACACCATATATTTT. Complete variable domain (other parts from reference TRBV28 and TRBJ1-3): DVKVTQSSRYLVKRTGEKVFLECVQDMDHENMFWYRQDPGLGLRLIYFSYDVKMKEKGDIPEGYSVSREKKERFSLILESASTNQTSMYLCASSLSSPDRGRNTIYFGEGSWLTVV.